This record concerns one TCR beta chain sequence. Antigen unknown. The source of the sample is a study of shared clonotypes between healthy human individuals. Findings and limits, study-wide: Sequencing depth was expected to affect clonotype sharing among donors.

Trimming at V came to 1 base and at J to 6 bases, leaving 7 bases not matched to a gene. The CDR3 is 15 residues long. Per the germline V gene, CDR1 is MNHNY and CDR2 is SVGAGI (reference sequence). Authors' methods: Without quality scores, immunoSEQ junctional reads could not be filtered like full-length reads. Profiled with immunoSEQ multiplex PCR; TCRdb holds only in-frame clones, not every one. The D gene and trimming were derived from the DNA, and the V and J assignments and clone size from that table. The repertoire holds millions of clones, with 85% to 95% as singletons. The TCR originated in a man aged 18 to 30 in good health. The material sequenced was naive CD4+ T cells sorted from blood. Subset specified: CD45RA+ positively selected. V is TRBV6-6 and J is TRBJ2-5; 8 positions match TRBD2. The CDR3 DNA follows: TGTGCCAGCAGTTACTTTAGGACTAGCAGCCAGACCCAGTACTTC. Protein sequence: CASSYFRTSSQTQYF.